Following are 2 T cell receptor beta chains from one sample sequenced in a study of immune heterogeneity within non-small cell lung tumors. Amplifying TCR beta CDR3 involved multiplex PCR carried out with 32 V and 13 J primers. One entry per CDR3 protein results from TCRdb running MiXCR on the multiplex PCR reads. The repertoire holds some 31,000 distinct CDR3 sequences, with 25% to 30% as singletons. Template came from bulk tumor genomic DNA, at roughly 580 ng per sample. Biopsies, several per primary tumor and spaced far apart, were collected during surgery. Curative surgical treatment was performed in patients who had newly diagnosed, untreated non-small cell lung cancer. Sequenced: lung tumor tissue. The origin of the receptors is a man between 35 and 55 years old with non-small cell lung cancer.

Points on this clonotype: One junction end disagrees with the germline gene, perhaps due to a read error. V and J are TRBV30 and TRBJ1-5; D unclear. The germline V gene encodes CDR1 GTSNPN and CDR2 SVGIG (reference sequence). The CDR3 length is 13 residues. The CDR3 sequence is CAWSSGPRQPQNF. CDR3 coding DNA: TGTGCCTGGAGTAGCGGACCGAGGCAGCCCCAGAATTTT.

This clonotype was counted only a few times. This rearrangement joins TRBV6-1 to TRBJ2-5; D call uncertain. V lost 5 bases and J lost 1, with 11 bases in between. CDR1 is MNHNS and CDR2 is SASEGT in the germline V gene. The CDR3 sequence is 14 residues long. For the CDR3, the DNA is TGTGCCAGCAGTACTCCACCGGGCCAAGAGACCCAGTACTTC. Its protein product is CASSTPPGQETQYF.